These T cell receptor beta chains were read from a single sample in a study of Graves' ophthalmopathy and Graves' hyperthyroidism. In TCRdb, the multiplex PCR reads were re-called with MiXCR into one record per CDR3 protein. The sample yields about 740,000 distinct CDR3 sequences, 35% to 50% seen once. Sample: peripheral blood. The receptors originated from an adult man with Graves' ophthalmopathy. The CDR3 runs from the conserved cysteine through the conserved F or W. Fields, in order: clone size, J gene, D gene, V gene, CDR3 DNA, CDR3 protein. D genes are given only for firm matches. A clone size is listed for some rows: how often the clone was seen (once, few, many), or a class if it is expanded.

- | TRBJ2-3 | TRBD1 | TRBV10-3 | TGTGCCATCAGTGTCATCGGGACAGGGGCAACAGATACGCAGTATTTT | CAISVIGTGATDTQYF
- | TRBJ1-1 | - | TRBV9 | TGTGCCAGCAGCCCCCATATAGAAGAAGCTTTCTTT | CASSPHIEEAFF
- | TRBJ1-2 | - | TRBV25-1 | TGTGCCATCAGGGACCTACAGGGCTCTGGCTACACCTTC | CAIRDLQGSGYTF
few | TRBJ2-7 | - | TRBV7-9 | TGCGCCAGCAGCCCCTCCGGTGGCGGCTCCTACGAGCAGTACTTC | CASSPSGGGSYEQYF
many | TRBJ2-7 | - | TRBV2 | TGTGCCAGCAACGCGGGCCTTAGCTCCTACGAGCAGTACTTC | CASNAGLSSYEQYF
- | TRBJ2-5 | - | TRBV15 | TGTGCCACCAGCAGACAATCTACCAGGGGGACCCAGTACTTC | CATSRQSTRGTQYF
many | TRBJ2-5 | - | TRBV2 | TGTGCCAGCAGTGACAGGGTGACCCAGTACTTC | CASSDRVTQYF
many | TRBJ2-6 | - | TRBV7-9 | TGTGCCAGCAGCTATTCAGCTAGCTCTGGGGCCAACGTCCTGACTTTC | CASSYSASSGANVLTF
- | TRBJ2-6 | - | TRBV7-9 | TGTGCCAGCAGCTTTTCCAGGGACATCTTCTTCTCTGGGGCCAACGTCCTGACTTTC | CASSFSRDIFFSGANVLTF
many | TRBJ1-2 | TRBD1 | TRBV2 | TGTGCCAGCAGTGAACCGGGACAGCTCAACTATGGCTACACCTTC | CASSEPGQLNYGYTF
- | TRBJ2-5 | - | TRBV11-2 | TGCGCCAGCAGCCCCGGTCAGGCGACAACCCAGTGCTTC | CASSPGQATTQCF
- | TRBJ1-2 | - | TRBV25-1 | TGTGCCAGCAGTAGTGAATGTGATGTCCCGGGGGGCTATGGCTACACCTTC | CASSSECDVPGGYGYTF
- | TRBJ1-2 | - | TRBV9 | TGTGCCAGCAGCCAAGTCCCAGACCGCTATGGCTACACCTTC | CASSQVPDRYGYTF
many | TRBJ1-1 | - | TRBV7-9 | TGTGCCAGCAGCAGACAGGTGATGAACACTGAAGCTTTCTTT | CASSRQVMNTEAFF
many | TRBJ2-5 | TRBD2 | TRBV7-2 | TGTGCCAGCAGCTTACGGGCGGGAGGCCATGAGACCCAGTACTTC | CASSLRAGGHETQYF
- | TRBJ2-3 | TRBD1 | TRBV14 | TGTGCCAGCAGCCCAGGGACAGGAGGTGGCACAGATACGCAGTATTTT | CASSPGTGGGTDTQYF
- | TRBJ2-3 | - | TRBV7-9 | TGTGCCAGCAGTAGGTTAGCAGCGGATACGCAGTATTTT | CASSRLAADTQYF
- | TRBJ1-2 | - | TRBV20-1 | TGCAGTGCTAGTGGGGCGGGGGGTGGCTACACCTTC | CSASGAGGGYTF
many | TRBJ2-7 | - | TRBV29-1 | TGCAGCGTTGAAGATTGGCAGGGGAATGGGCAGTACTTC | CSVEDWQGNGQYF
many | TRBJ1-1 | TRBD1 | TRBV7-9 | TGTGCCAGCAGCAACCGGGACAGGCCGAACACTGAAGCTTTCTTT | CASSNRDRPNTEAFF
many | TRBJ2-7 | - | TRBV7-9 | TGTGCCAGCAGCACAGGACTAACCTACGAGCAGTACTTC | CASSTGLTYEQYF
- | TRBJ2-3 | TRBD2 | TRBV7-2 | TGTGCCAGCAGCTTATCAGCGGGAGACGCAGATACGCAGTATTTT | CASSLSAGDADTQYF
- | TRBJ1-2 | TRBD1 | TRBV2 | TGTGCCAGCTTAGGCGGACAGGGGGAGTATGGCTACACCTTC | CASLGGQGEYGYTF
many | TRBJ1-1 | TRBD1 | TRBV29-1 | TGCAGCGTTTCCCGGGACAGGGATGCTACTGAAGCTTTCTTT | CSVSRDRDATEAFF
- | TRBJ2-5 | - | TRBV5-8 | TGTGCCAGCAGGAAAAGGGGACAAGAGACCCAGTACTTC | CASRKRGQETQYF
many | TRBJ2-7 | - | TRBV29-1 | TGCAGCGTTGGACTAGACGAGCAGTACTTC | CSVGLDEQYF
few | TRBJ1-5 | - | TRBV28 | TGTGCCAGCATCGGTTCGGGTCAGCCCCAGCATTTT | CASIGSGQPQHF
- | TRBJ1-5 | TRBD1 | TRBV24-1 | TGTGCCACCAGCACTACAGGGGTGTACGGCAATCAGCCCCAGCATTTT | CATSTTGVYGNQPQHF
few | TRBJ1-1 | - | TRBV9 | TGTGCCAGCAGTTCGTCCCCGACTGAAGCTTTCTTT | CASSSSPTEAFF
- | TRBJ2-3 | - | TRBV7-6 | TGTGCCAGCAGCTTCGTTGGGTCTCCCACAGATACGCAGTATTTT | CASSFVGSPTDTQYF